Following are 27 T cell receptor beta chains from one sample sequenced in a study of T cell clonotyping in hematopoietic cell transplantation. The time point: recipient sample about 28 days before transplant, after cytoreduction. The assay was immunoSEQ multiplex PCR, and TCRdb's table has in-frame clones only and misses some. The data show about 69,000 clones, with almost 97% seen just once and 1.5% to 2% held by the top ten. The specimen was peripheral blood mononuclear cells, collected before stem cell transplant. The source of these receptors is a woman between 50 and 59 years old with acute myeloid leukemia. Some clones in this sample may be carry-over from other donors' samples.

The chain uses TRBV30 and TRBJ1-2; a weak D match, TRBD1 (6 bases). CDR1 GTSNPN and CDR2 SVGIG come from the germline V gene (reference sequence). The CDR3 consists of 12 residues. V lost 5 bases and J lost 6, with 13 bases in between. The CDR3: CAWLTGWDGYTF. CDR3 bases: TGTGCCTGGTTAACAGGGTGGGATGGCTACACCTTC.

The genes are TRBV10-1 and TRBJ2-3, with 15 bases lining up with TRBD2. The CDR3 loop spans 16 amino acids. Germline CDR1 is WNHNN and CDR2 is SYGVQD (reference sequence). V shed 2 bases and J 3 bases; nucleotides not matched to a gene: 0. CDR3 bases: TGCGCCAGCAGTGAGGGGACTAGCGGGAGGACAGATACGCAGTATTTT. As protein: CASSEGTSGRTDTQYF.

CDR3: CASSLTVNTEAFF. The CDR3 DNA is TGTGCCAGCAGCCTAACAGTGAACACTGAAGCTTTCTTT. The chain joins TRBV28 to TRBJ1-1; D is ambiguous. The ends were cut back, 6 bases at V and 0 bases at J, with 8 bases in the middle. Germline assignment: CDR1 MDHEN and CDR2 SYDVKM. This CDR3 is 13 amino acids long.

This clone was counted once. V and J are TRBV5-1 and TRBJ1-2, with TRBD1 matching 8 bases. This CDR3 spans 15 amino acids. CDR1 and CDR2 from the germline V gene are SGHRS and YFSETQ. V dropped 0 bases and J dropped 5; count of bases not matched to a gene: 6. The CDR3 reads CASSLAGQGAYGYTF. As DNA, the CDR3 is TGCGCCAGCAGCTTGGCAGGCCAGGGGGCGTATGGCTACACCTTC. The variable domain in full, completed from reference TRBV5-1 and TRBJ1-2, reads KAGVTQTPRYLIKTRGQQVTLSCSPISGHRSVSWYQQTPGQGLQFLFEYFSETQRNKGNFPGRFSGRQFSNSRSEMNVSTLELGDSALYLCASSLAGQGAYGYTFGSGTRLTVV.

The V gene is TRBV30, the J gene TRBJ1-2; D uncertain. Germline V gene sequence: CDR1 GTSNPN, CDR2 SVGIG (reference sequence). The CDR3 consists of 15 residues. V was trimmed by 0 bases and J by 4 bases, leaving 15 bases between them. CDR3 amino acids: CAWSVKRADFYGYTF. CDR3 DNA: TGTGCCTGGAGTGTAAAGAGGGCAGACTTCTATGGCTACACCTTC.

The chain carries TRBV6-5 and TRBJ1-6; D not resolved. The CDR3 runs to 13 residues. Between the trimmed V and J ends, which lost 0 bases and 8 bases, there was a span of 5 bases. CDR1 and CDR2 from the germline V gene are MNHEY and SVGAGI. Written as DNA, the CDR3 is TGTGCCAGCAGTTACTCAGGGTATTCACCCCTCCACTTT. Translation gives CASSYSGYSPLHF.

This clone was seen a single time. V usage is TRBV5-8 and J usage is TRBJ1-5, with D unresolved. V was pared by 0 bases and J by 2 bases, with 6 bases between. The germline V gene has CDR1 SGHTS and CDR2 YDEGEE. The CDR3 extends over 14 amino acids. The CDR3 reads CASSLASGNQPQHF. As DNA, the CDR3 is TGTGCCAGCAGCTTGGCGAGCGGCAATCAGCCCCAGCATTTT.

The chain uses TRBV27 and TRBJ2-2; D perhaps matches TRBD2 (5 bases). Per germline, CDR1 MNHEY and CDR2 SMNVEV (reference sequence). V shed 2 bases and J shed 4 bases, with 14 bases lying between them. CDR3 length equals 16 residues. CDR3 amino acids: CASSLSREKLTGELFF. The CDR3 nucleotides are TGTGCCAGCAGTTTAAGTCGGGAAAAGCTCACCGGGGAGCTGTTTTTT.

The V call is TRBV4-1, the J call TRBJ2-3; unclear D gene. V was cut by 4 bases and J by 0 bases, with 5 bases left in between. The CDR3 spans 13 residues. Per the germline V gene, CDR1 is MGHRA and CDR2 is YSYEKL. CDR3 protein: CASSRESTDTQYF. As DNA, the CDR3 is TGCGCCAGCAGCCGGGAAAGCACAGATACGCAGTATTTT.

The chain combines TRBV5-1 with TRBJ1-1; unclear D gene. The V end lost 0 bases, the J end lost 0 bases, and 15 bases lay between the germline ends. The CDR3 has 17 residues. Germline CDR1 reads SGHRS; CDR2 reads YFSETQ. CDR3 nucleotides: TGCGCCAGCAGCTTGGCCAATCGGGTAGCGTTGAACACTGAAGCTTTCTTT. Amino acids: CASSLANRVALNTEAFF.

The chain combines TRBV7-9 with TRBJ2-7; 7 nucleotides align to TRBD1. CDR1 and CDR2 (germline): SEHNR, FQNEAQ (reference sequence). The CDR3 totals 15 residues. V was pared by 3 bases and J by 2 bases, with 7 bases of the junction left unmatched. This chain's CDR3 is CASSFPDRAPYEQYF. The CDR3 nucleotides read TGTGCCAGCAGCTTCCCCGACAGGGCCCCCTACGAGCAGTACTTC.

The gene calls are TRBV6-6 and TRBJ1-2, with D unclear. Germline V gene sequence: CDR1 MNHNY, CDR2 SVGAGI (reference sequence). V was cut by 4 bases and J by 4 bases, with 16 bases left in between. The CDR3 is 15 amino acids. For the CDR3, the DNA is TGTGCCAGCAGTTTAGATTCGCGTCAGCCCTATGGCTACACCTTC. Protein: CASSLDSRQPYGYTF.

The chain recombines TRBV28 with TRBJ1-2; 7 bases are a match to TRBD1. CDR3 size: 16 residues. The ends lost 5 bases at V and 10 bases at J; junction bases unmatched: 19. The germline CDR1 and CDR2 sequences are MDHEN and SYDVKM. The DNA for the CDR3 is TGTGCCAGCAGTCATAGCCGGGACAGCTCTATGTTTGTCTACACCTTC. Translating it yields CASSHSRDSSMFVYTF.

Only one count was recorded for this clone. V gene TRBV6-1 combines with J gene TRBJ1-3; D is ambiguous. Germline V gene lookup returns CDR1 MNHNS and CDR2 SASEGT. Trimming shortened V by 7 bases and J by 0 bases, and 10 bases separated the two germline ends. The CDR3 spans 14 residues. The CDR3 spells CASNPRSSGNTIYF. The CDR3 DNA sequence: TGTGCCAGCAATCCCCGGAGCTCTGGAAACACCATATATTTT.

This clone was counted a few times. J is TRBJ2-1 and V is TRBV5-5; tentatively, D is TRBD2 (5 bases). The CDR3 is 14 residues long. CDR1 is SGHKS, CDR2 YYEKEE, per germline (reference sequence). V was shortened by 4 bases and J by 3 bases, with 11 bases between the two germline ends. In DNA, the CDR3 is TGTGCCAGCAGCCAAGGGAGTGGCTACAATGAGCAGTTCTTC. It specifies CASSQGSGYNEQFF.

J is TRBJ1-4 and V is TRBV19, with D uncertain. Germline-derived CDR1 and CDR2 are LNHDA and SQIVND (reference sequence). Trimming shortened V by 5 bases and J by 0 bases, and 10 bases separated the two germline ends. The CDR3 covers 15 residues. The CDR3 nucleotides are TGTGCCAGTAGTCCTCCGCGAGCAACTAATGAAAAACTGTTTTTT. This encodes CASSPPRATNEKLFF. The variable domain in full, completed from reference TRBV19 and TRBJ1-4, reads DGGITQSPKYLFRKEGQNVTLSCEQNLNHDAMYWYRQDPGQGLRLIYYSQIVNDFQKGDIAEGYSVSREKKESFPLTVTSAQKNPTAFYLCASSPPRATNEKLFFGSGTQLSVL.

The CDR3 loop is CASSLTETYEQYF. CDR3 coding DNA: TGTGCCAGCAGTTTGACGGAAACCTACGAGCAGTACTTC. This chain uses TRBV27 with TRBJ2-7, with D unclear. V lost 3 bases and J lost 2, with 8 bases in between. This CDR3 has 13 residues. Germline V gene data show CDR1 as MNHEY and CDR2 as SMNVEV (reference sequence).

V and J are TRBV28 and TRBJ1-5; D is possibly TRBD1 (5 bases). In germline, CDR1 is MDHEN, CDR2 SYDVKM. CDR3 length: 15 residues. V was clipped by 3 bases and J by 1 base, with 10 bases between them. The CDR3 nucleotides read TGTGCCAGCAGTTTGGCGGGGCTGAGCAATCAGCCCCAGCATTTT. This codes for CASSLAGLSNQPQHF.

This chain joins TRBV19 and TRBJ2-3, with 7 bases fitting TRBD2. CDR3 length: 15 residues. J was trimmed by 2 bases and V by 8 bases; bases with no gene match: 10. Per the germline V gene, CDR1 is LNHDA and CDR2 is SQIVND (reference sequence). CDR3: CASRWGGGDTDTQYF. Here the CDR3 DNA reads TGTGCCAGTCGCTGGGGTGGGGGGGACACAGATACGCAGTATTTT.

The CDR3 nucleotides read TGTGCCAGCAGTTTAAAAGGCCTCCTGCCCCAGCATTTT. Protein: CASSLKGLLPQHF. The V gene is TRBV27, the J gene TRBJ1-5; D not certain. The ends were cut back, 2 bases at V and 9 bases at J, with 11 bases in the middle. CDR1 MNHEY and CDR2 SMNVEV come from the germline V gene (reference sequence). CDR3 length: 13 amino acids.

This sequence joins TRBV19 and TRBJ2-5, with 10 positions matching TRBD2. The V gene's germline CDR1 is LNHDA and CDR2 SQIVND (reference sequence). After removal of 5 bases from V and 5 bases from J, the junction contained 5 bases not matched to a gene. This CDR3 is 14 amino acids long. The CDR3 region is CASSEREGRETQYF. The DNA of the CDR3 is TGTGCCAGTAGTGAGCGGGAGGGCCGGGAGACCCAGTACTTC.

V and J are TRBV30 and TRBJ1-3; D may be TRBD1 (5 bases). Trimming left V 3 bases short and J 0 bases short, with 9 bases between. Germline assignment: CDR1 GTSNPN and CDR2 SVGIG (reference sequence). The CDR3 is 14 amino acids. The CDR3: CAWRAGRSGNTIYF. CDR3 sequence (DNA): TGTGCCTGGAGAGCAGGGCGCTCTGGAAACACCATATATTTT.

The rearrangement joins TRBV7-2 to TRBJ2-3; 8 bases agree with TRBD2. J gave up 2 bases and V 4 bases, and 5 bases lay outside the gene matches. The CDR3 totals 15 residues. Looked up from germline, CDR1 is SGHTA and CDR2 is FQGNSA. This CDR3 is CASSSQRGPTDTQYF. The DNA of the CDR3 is TGTGCCAGCAGCTCCCAGCGGGGGCCCACAGATACGCAGTATTTT.

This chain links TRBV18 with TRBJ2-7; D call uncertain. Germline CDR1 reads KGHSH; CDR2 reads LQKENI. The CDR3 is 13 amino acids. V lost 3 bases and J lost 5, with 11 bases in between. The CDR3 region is CASSPSTPNEQYF. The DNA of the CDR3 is TGTGCCAGCTCACCCTCAACTCCGAACGAGCAGTACTTC.

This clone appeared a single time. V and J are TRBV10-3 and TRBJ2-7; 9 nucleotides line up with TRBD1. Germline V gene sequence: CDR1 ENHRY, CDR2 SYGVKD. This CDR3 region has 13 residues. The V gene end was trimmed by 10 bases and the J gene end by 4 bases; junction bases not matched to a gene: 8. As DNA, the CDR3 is TGTGCCAGCGGTACAGGGGGCCTTTACGAGCAGTACTTC. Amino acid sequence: CASGTGGLYEQYF.

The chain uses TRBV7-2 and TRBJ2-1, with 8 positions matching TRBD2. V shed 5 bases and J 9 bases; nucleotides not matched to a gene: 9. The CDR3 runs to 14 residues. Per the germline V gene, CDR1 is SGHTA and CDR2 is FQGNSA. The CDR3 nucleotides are TGTGCCAGCAGCATTAGCGGGGCCGGGGGTGAGCAGTTCTTC. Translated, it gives CASSISGAGGEQFF.

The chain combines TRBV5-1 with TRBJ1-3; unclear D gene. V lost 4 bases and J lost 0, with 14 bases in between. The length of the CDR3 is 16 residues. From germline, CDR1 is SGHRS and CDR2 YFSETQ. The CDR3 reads CASSIIPRGSGNTIYF. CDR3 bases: TGCGCCAGCAGCATCATTCCCCGCGGCTCTGGAAACACCATATATTTT.